This is a list of T cell receptor beta chains from one sample in a study of shared clonotypes between healthy human individuals. Profiling relied on immunoSEQ multiplex PCR, and the TCRdb table lists in-frame clones only, not all of them. The repertoire holds some 2 million clones, approximately 95% seen once, with more than 0.9% in the top ten. Sequencing input: naive CD8+ T cells sorted from blood. The receptors were sampled from a man aged 18-30 years in good health. The CDR3 runs from the conserved cysteine through the conserved F or W. The order of the fields is clone size, D gene, J gene, V gene, CDR3 protein, CDR3 DNA. A D gene is named only where the DNA matches it firmly. The size field is filled for only some rows; it gives once, few, many or a size class.

. TRBD2 TRBJ2-5 TRBV6-5 CASTPLAGGRETQYF TGTGCCAGCACGCCACTAGCGGGGGGTCGGGAGACCCAGTACTTC
. TRBD1 TRBJ1-1 TRBV7-9 CASSTGQGTNTEAFF TGTGCCAGCAGCACCGGACAGGGCACGAACACTGAAGCTTTCTTT
. . TRBJ1-1 TRBV19 CASSMLPGEAFF TGTGCCAGTAGTATGTTGCCGGGTGAAGCTTTCTTT
. . TRBJ2-6 TRBV4-3 CASSPWGEAPSGANVLTF TGCGCCAGCAGCCCGTGGGGGGAGGCCCCTTCTGGGGCCAACGTCCTGACTTTC
. TRBD1 TRBJ1-1 TRBV5-4 CASSPGQGNTEAFF TGTGCCAGCAGCCCAGGACAGGGGAACACTGAAGCTTTCTTT
. TRBD2 TRBJ2-7 TRBV7-9 CASSLGLAGPYEQYF TGTGCCAGCAGCCTCGGACTAGCGGGACCCTACGAGCAGTACTTC
. . TRBJ2-7 TRBV30 CAWSVASGPYEQYF TGTGCCTGGAGTGTAGCCTCGGGGCCTTACGAGCAGTACTTC
. . TRBJ2-1 TRBV4-3 CASSHSTEGSYNEQFF TGCGCCAGCAGCCACTCGACGGAGGGCTCCTACAATGAGCAGTTCTTC
. . TRBJ1-4 TRBV12-5 CASGLARETNEKLFF TGTGCTAGTGGTTTGGCCAGGGAAACTAATGAAAAACTGTTTTTT
once TRBD2 TRBJ2-3 TRBV4-3 CASSQELAGESTDTQYF TGCGCCAGCAGCCAAGAACTAGCGGGAGAGAGTACAGATACGCAGTATTTT
. TRBD2 TRBJ2-7 TRBV4-3 CASSQDTSGSGLYEQYF TGCGCCAGCAGCCAAGATACTAGCGGGAGTGGCCTGTACGAGCAGTACTTC